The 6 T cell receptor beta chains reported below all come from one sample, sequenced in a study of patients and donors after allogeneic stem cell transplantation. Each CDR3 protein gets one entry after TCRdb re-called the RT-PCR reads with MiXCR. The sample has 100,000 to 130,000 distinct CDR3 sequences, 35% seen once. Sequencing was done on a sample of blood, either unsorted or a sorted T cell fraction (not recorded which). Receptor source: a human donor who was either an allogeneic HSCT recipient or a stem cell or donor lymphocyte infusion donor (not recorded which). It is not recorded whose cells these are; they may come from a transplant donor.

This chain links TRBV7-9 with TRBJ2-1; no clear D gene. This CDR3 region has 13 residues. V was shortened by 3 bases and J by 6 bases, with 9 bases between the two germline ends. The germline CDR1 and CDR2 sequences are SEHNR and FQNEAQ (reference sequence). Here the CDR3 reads CASSFGYSNEQFF. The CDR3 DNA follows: TGTGCCAGCAGCTTCGGGTACAGCAATGAGCAGTTCTTC.

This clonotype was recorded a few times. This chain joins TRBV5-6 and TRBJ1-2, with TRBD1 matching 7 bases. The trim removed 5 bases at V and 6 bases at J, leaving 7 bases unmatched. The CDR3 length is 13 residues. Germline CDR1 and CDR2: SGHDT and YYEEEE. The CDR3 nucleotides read TGTGCCAGCAGTATGGACAGGCGAGATGGCTACACCTTC. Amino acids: CASSMDRRDGYTF.

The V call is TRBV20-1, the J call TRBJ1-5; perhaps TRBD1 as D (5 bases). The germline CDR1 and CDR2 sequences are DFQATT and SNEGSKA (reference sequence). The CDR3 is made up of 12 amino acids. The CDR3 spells CSTGGVNQPQHF. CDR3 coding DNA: TGCAGCACGGGGGGGGTCAATCAGCCCCAGCATTTT.

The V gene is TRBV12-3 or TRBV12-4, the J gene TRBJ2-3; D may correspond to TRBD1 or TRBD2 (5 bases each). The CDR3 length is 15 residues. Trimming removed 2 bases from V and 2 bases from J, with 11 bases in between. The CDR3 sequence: CASSLRGPTTDTQYF. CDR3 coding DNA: TGTGCCAGCAGTTTACGGGGCCCGACCACAGATACGCAGTATTTT.

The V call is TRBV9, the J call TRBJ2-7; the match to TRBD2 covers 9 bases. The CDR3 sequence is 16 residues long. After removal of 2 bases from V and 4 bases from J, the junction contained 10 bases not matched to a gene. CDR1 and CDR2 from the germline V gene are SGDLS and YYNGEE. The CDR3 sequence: CASSVHFSGSVYEQYF. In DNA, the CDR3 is TGTGCCAGCAGCGTCCACTTTAGCGGGAGCGTTTACGAGCAGTACTTC.

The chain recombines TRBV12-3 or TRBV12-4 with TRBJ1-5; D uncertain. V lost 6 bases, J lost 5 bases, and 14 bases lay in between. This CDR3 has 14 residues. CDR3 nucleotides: TGTGCCAGCAGCGGAACCCGGTCGGATCAGCCCCAGCATTTT. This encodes CASSGTRSDQPQHF.